Reported below is one T cell receptor beta chain. What it binds is not known. The data stem from a study of T cell responses to AZD1222 COVID-19 vaccine. Study-wide findings and caveats: Nearly half of unique spike-specific TCRs reportedly avoided B.1.351 and B.1.1.7 mutated regions.

The method was immunoSEQ multiplex PCR; TCRdb's version includes in-frame clones alone and lacks a portion of them. The sample contains under 150,000 clones, 75% to 90% of which appear only once. This TCR was recovered from an adult in good health. Sequenced material: peripheral blood, taken on day 0 of MenACWY control vaccination.

Written as DNA, the CDR3 is TGTGCCAGCAGGGAGGTGGGGAGAGAAACCGTATATTTT. Its protein is CASREVGRETVYF. This chain joins TRBV6-5 and TRBJ1-3, with D unclear. Trimming took 6 bases from V and 14 from J, leaving 20 bases between them. Per the germline V gene, CDR1 is MNHEY and CDR2 is SVGAGI. CDR3 length equals 13 residues.